A selection of T cell receptor beta chains follows, all from one sample in a study of T cell responses to AZD1222 COVID-19 vaccine. The method was immunoSEQ multiplex PCR; TCRdb's version includes in-frame clones alone and lacks a portion of them. The sample has some 130,000 clones; approximately 88% are singletons. The sequencing here drew on peripheral blood, taken on day 0 of AZD1222 vaccination. Source of these receptors: an adult in good health. Both conserved end residues are part of each CDR3. The D gene is left open where the match is weak. Clone size is stated in some rows and not others, as once, few, many or a class when expanded.

.,14,TRBJ1-4,TRBV28,.,CASSPRATNEKLFF,TGTGCCAGCAGTCCGAGGGCAACTAATGAAAAACTGTTTTTT
.,15,TRBJ2-7,TRBV19,.,CASSTQASLFDEQYF,TGTGCCAGTAGTACACAGGCTTCTCTTTTCGACGAGCAGTACTTC
TRBD1,15,TRBJ1-1,TRBV19,.,CASSIWGQGNTEAFF,TGTGCCAGTAGTATCTGGGGACAGGGGAACACTGAAGCTTTCTTT
.,11,TRBJ1-2,TRBV19,.,CASSMASGYTF,TGTGCCAGTAGTATGGCTAGTGGCTACACCTTC
.,15,TRBJ1-2,TRBV9,.,CASSAGAGMNYGYTF,TGTGCCAGCAGCGCGGGGGCAGGGATGAACTATGGCTACACCTTC
TRBD2,15,TRBJ2-3,TRBV10-1,once,CASTKGGSGADTQYF,TGCGCCAGCACGAAGGGCGGGAGTGGAGCAGATACGCAGTATTTT
.,14,TRBJ2-1,TRBV3-1/TRBV3-2,.,CASSRDNSYNEQFF,TGTGCCAGCAGCCGGGACAACTCCTACAATGAGCAGTTCTTC
.,13,TRBJ1-2,TRBV30,.,CAWSPGTWEGYTF,TGTGCCTGGAGTCCCGGGACATGGGAAGGCTACACCTTC
.,13,TRBJ1-3,TRBV2,.,CASLTSSGNTIYF,TGTGCCAGCTTAACCAGCTCTGGAAACACCATATATTTT
.,15,TRBJ2-2,TRBV28,.,CASSLYGDFTGELFF,TGTGCCAGCAGTTTATACGGGGACTTCACCGGGGAGCTGTTTTTT
.,13,TRBJ1-2,TRBV25-1,.,CASSAPGYYGYTF,TGTGCCAGCAGCGCCCCGGGCTACTATGGCTACACCTTC
.,13,TRBJ2-5,TRBV28,.,CASSLSGPETQYF,TGTGCCAGCAGTTTATCCGGTCCGGAGACCCAGTACTTC
TRBD1,15,TRBJ1-2,TRBV19,.,CASSIVSTGGVGYTF,TGTGCCAGTAGTATAGTCTCAACAGGGGGCGTTGGCTACACCTTC
TRBD1,14,TRBJ2-7,TRBV7-2,.,CASNRQGWTYEQYF,TGTGCCAGCAATCGACAGGGGTGGACTTACGAGCAGTACTTC
TRBD2,18,TRBJ2-5,TRBV4-3,.,CASSQGSTSGRWQETQYF,TGCGCCAGCAGCCAAGGGTCGACTAGCGGGAGGTGGCAAGAGACCCAGTACTTC
TRBD1,12,TRBJ2-5,TRBV14,.,CASSHPGGTQYF,TGTGCCAGCAGCCATCCAGGGGGGACCCAGTACTTC
.,17,TRBJ1-1,TRBV19,.,CASSPTAGAPLNTEAFF,TGTGCCAGTAGTCCAACCGCAGGGGCCCCCTTGAACACTGAAGCTTTCTTT
TRBD2,22,TRBJ2-2,TRBV27,.,CASSLKGTSGSLRTLNTGELFF,TGTGCCAGCAGTTTAAAAGGAACTAGCGGGAGTTTAAGGACCTTGAACACCGGGGAGCTGTTTTTT
.,15,TRBJ1-2,TRBV3-1/TRBV3-2,.,CASRFPPGRDYGYTF,TGTGCCAGCAGATTCCCCCCGGGCCGGGACTATGGCTACACCTTC
TRBD1,14,TRBJ2-7,TRBV10-2,.,CASGLGQGIHEQYF,TGCGCCAGCGGACTGGGACAGGGGATCCACGAGCAGTACTTC
.,11,TRBJ1-2,TRBV20-1,.,CSARDRYGYTF,TGCAGTGCTAGAGATAGATACGGCTACACCTTC
TRBD2,15,TRBJ2-1,TRBV19,.,CASSQDRGGSNEQFF,TGTGCCAGTAGCCAAGATCGCGGGGGGTCTAATGAGCAGTTCTTC
.,13,TRBJ1-3,TRBV11-3,.,CASSLGGRNTIYF,TGTGCCAGCAGCTTAGGCGGAAGAAACACCATATATTTT
TRBD1,17,TRBJ1-5,TRBV19,.,CASRVFGTGALNQPQHF,TGTGCCAGTAGAGTTTTTGGGACAGGGGCCCTTAATCAGCCCCAGCATTTT
.,15,TRBJ2-2,TRBV15,.,CATSSRGLNTGELFF,TGTGCCACCAGCAGCCGAGGACTAAACACCGGGGAGCTGTTTTTT
.,13,TRBJ2-5,TRBV19,.,CASSADPGETQYF,TGTGCCAGTAGTGCGGACCCAGGGGAGACCCAGTACTTC
TRBD1,17,TRBJ2-7,TRBV27,.,CASSPTPADRGKAEQYF,TGTGCCAGCAGTCCAACTCCCGCGGACAGGGGAAAGGCCGAGCAGTACTTC
.,14,TRBJ1-5,TRBV10-2,.,CASSESRLDQPQHF,TGCGCCAGCAGTGAGTCCCGACTAGATCAGCCCCAGCATTTT
.,14,TRBJ1-6,TRBV18,.,CASSPRSYNSPLHF,TGTGCCAGCTCACCGAGGAGTTATAATTCACCCCTCCACTTT